This T cell receptor (beta chain) was obtained from a study of cytomegalovirus exposure and HLA in healthy donors. Study-wide results and limits: The presence/absence work took it that sequencing depth was about the same across donors. Association of a missense DCLRE1C variant with TCR beta V- and J-gene trimming was reported in a later analysis.

The PCR used 60 Vbeta and 13 Jbeta primers. Original data processing: A later analysis tallied some 80 million unique TCR beta chains, about 9.9 million of them shared. This table comes from immunoSEQ multiplex PCR, and its TCRdb copy is limited to in-frame clones, with some not included. D and trimming come from the DNA, and the V and J calls and clone size come from that table. The sample carries approximately 160,000 clones, around 80% recorded once. Healthy people donating bone marrow made up the donors. A remark on this clone: Its antigen is currently unknown. Additional DNA sequences in this sample encode the identical CDR3.

This receptor was identified in a female donor in good health and CMV-seronegative. Sequences were obtained from PBMCs.

CDR3 bases: TGTGCCAGCAGTTACTCCTCTTCAGGGAACTATGGCTACACCTTC. Translated: CASSYSSSGNYGYTF. The chain carries TRBV6-5 and TRBJ1-2, with TRBD1 as a possible D gene (5 bases). This CDR3 is built from 15 residues. V dropped 0 bases and J dropped 2 bases, with 10 bases sitting between them. Per the germline V gene, CDR1 is MNHEY and CDR2 is SVGAGI.